The clone carrying this T cell receptor (beta chain) occurred a few times. Its antigen is undetermined. Four subsets defined by CD45RA and CD27 were sorted after CD3, CD4, CD8 and live/dead staining. This specimen belongs to a study of naive and memory T cell subsets. Findings of the study overall: Naive and memory repertoire findings lacked a ground truth for validation. Especially in CD8 cells, naive repertoires contained a few larger clonotypes, possibly CD45RA-re-expressing memory cells. The power law exponent of TCR abundance differed between naive and memory cells.

This CDR3 is built from 14 residues. Trimming removed 6 bases at V and 1 base at J, with 12 bases between. Two oligonucleotides, mixed equimolar, formed the beta constant-region primer covering TRBC1 and TRBC2. Four rounds of PCR amplified the ligated cDNA using nested alpha and beta constant-region primers plus SP2. The cDNA 3' end received a ligated single-stranded oligonucleotide carrying the SP2 primer and a 12-nucleotide UMI. MiXCR, run by TCRdb on the UMI-ligation and nested PCR reads, gives a single entry per CDR3 protein. The table lists over 130,000 distinct CDR3 sequences, about 20% of them singletons, with about 0.63% in the top ten.

Material for sequencing was naive CD8+ T cells from blood. The chain recombines TRBV12-3 or TRBV12-4 with TRBJ2-5; unclear D gene. The sequence was obtained from a human donor in good health. This CDR3 reads CASSTLTFQETQYF. The DNA for the CDR3 is TGTGCCAGCAGCACACTCACATTCCAAGAGACCCAGTACTTC.